The rows below give T cell receptor beta chains drawn from one sample of a study of beta chain features in type 1 diabetes. Clones were sequenced by immunoSEQ multiplex PCR, and TCRdb holds only the in-frame ones, with some missing. The sample has roughly 350,000 clones; about 10% are singletons. Sample: central memory CD4+ T cells from blood. The receptors originated from a man aged 25 to 45 with type 1 diabetes. CDR3s include the opening cysteine and the closing phenylalanine or tryptophan. Fields, in order: J gene, clone size, V gene, D gene, CDR3 protein, CDR3 DNA. D genes are given only for firm matches. The listing skips clone size in some rows; elsewhere it reads once, few, many or a size class.

>TRBJ2-2|-|TRBV21-1|-
CASSKGETGATNTGELFF
TGTGCCAGCAGCAAAGGAGAAACAGGGGCTACTAACACCGGGGAGCTGTTTTTT
>TRBJ1-1|-|TRBV9|TRBD1
CASRAGQTMNTEAFF
TGTGCCAGCAGGGCGGGACAGACCATGAACACTGAAGCTTTCTTT
>TRBJ2-5|-|TRBV5-1|-
CASSLGGGGQETQYF
TGCGCCAGCAGCCTGGGCGGAGGGGGACAAGAGACCCAGTACTTC
>TRBJ1-1|few|TRBV18|-
CASSPMAGVGTEAFF
TGTGCCAGCTCACCAATGGCAGGGGTTGGCACTGAAGCTTTCTTT
>TRBJ1-1|-|TRBV6-1|TRBD1
CASSPDRVWAFF
TGTGCCAGCAGCCCCGACAGGGTGTGGGCTTTCTTT
>TRBJ2-1|few|TRBV7-2|-
CASSLVGTGGNNEQFF
TGTGCCAGCAGCTTAGTGGGGACTGGCGGTAACAATGAGCAGTTCTTC
>TRBJ1-5|many|TRBV7-9|TRBD1
CASSPQGSANQPQHF
TGTGCCAGCAGCCCACAGGGGTCTGCCAATCAGCCCCAGCATTTT
>TRBJ2-6|few|TRBV7-8|-
CASSPWVRSVPGANVLTF
TGTGCCAGCAGCCCCTGGGTCCGCTCCGTCCCTGGGGCCAACGTCCTGACTTTC
>TRBJ1-2|many|TRBV7-9|-
CASSLDPDGGYTF
TGTGCCAGCAGCCTAGATCCCGACGGTGGCTACACCTTC
>TRBJ2-1|-|TRBV6-1|-
CASTRDSEQFF
TGTGCCAGCACCCGAGACTCCGAGCAGTTCTTC
>TRBJ2-3|-|TRBV6-5|TRBD1
CASSYKQGHVADTQYF
TGTGCCAGCAGTTATAAACAGGGGCATGTTGCAGATACGCAGTATTTT
>TRBJ1-2|few|TRBV5-6|TRBD1
CASSGQVNYGYTF
TGTGCCAGCAGTGGACAGGTTAACTATGGCTACACCTTC
>TRBJ2-5|few|TRBV5-1|-
CASSSQGGETQYF
TGCGCCAGCAGCTCACAGGGTGGGGAGACCCAGTACTTC
>TRBJ2-5|many|TRBV5-4|-
CASSLAVRETQYF
TGTGCCAGCAGCTTGGCAGTCCGAGAGACCCAGTACTTC
>TRBJ1-6|few|TRBV27|-
CASSLKKGPVYNSPLHF
TGTGCCAGCAGTTTAAAGAAGGGGCCCGTTTATAATTCACCCCTCCACTTT
>TRBJ2-1|-|TRBV15|TRBD1
CATRRTPGQGGDEQFF
TGTGCCACCAGGAGAACCCCGGGACAGGGTGGTGATGAGCAGTTCTTC
>TRBJ2-7|-|TRBV30|TRBD1
CAWSATGDEQYF
TGTGCCTGGAGTGCGACAGGGGACGAGCAGTACTTC
>TRBJ1-6|once|TRBV27|-
CASSTEGSLNSPLHF
TGTGCCAGCAGCACAGAGGGGTCCCTCAATTCACCCCTCCACTTT
>TRBJ2-1|-|TRBV5-1|-
CASSLYNEQFF
TGCGCCAGCAGCTTATACAATGAGCAGTTCTTC
>TRBJ1-1|-|TRBV9|-
CASSAQQNTEAFF
TGTGCCAGCAGCGCTCAGCAGAACACTGAAGCTTTCTTT
>TRBJ2-6|-|TRBV6-5|-
CASKGTIPGANVLTF
TGTGCCAGTAAGGGGACAATTCCCGGGGCCAACGTCCTGACTTTC
>TRBJ2-2|few|TRBV7-2|TRBD2
CASSLSGSYTGELFF
TGTGCCAGCAGCCTAAGCGGGAGTTATACGGGGGAGCTGTTTTTT
>TRBJ2-7|few|TRBV7-9|-
CASSLGTYYEQYF
TGTGCCAGCAGCTTAGGGACGTACTACGAGCAGTACTTC
>TRBJ1-3|-|TRBV4-2|TRBD1
CASSQNRGRWGNTIYF
TGTGCCAGCAGCCAGAACAGGGGGCGGTGGGGAAACACCATATATTTT
>TRBJ2-7|few|TRBV21-1|-
CASSKGLTSGRPDPTYEQYF
TGTGCCAGCAGCAAAGGGTTGACTAGCGGGAGACCCGATCCTACCTACGAGCAGTACTTC
>TRBJ2-7|-|TRBV11-2|-
CASSSSYEQYF
TGTGCCAGCAGCTCTTCCTACGAGCAGTACTTC
>TRBJ2-1|-|TRBV5-6|-
CASSFPQGSNNEQFF
TGTGCCAGCAGCTTCCCACAGGGTTCAAACAATGAGCAGTTCTTC
>TRBJ2-1|-|TRBV5-1|-
CASSLEGSSWDEQFF
TGCGCCAGCAGCTTGGAGGGGTCCTCTTGGGATGAGCAGTTCTTC
>TRBJ1-1|few|TRBV28|-
CASSLSSARTANTEAFF
TGTGCCAGCAGTTTGAGTTCCGCTCGGACGGCTAACACTGAAGCTTTCTTT
>TRBJ2-1|few|TRBV4-1|TRBD2
CASSQVASGRVGEQFF
TGCGCCAGCAGCCAAGTCGCTAGCGGGAGAGTAGGGGAGCAGTTCTTC
>TRBJ2-2|-|TRBV28|-
CASTYRAGYTGELFF
TGTGCCAGCACCTACAGGGCGGGGTACACCGGGGAGCTGTTTTTT
>TRBJ2-5|-|TRBV10-3|-
CAISESTGAEETQYF
TGTGCCATCAGTGAGTCGACGGGGGCGGAGGAGACCCAGTACTTC
>TRBJ2-2|many|TRBV9|-
CASSVEASGELFF
TGTGCCAGCAGCGTAGAAGCCTCCGGGGAGCTGTTTTTT
>TRBJ1-1|-|TRBV5-1|-
CASSLVPGSTEAFF
TGCGCCAGCAGCTTGGTTCCGGGAAGCACTGAAGCTTTCTTT
>TRBJ2-1|few|TRBV5-1|-
CASSVDPSSNEQFF
TGCGCCAGCAGCGTGGACCCGAGCAGCAATGAGCAGTTCTTC
>TRBJ2-1|few|TRBV18|-
CASSPWGGQSYNEQFF
TGTGCCAGCTCACCCTGGGGCGGGCAAAGCTACAATGAGCAGTTCTTC
>TRBJ1-5|-|TRBV10-3|-
CAISEGRGSNQPQHF
TGTGCCATCAGTGAGGGGAGAGGTAGCAATCAGCCCCAGCATTTT
>TRBJ1-1|few|TRBV7-9|TRBD1
CASSRQTGSTEAFF
TGTGCCAGCAGCCGTCAGACAGGGTCCACTGAAGCTTTCTTT
>TRBJ2-7|-|TRBV7-2|-
CASSPVEGRYEQYF
TGTGCCAGCAGCCCAGTGGAGGGCAGGTACGAGCAGTACTTC
>TRBJ2-6|few|TRBV2|-
CASSYSTVYVLTF
TGTGCCAGCAGTTACTCGACGGTCTACGTCCTGACTTTC
>TRBJ2-3|many|TRBV10-3|-
CAISLPRADTQYF
TGTGCCATCAGTCTCCCTCGGGCAGATACGCAGTATTTT
>TRBJ2-7|many|TRBV28|-
CASRQRDSSYEQYF
TGTGCCAGCAGGCAACGAGATAGCTCCTACGAGCAGTACTTC
>TRBJ1-2|-|TRBV19|TRBD1
CAPGDRVRGYTF
TGTGCCCCGGGGGACAGGGTGCGAGGCTACACCTTC
>TRBJ2-6|few|TRBV10-3|-
CAISDFGANVLTF
TGTGCCATCAGTGACTTCGGGGCCAACGTCCTGACTTTC
>TRBJ1-1|few|TRBV6-4|-
CASSSTDGDTEAFF
TGTGCCAGCAGTAGTACAGACGGGGACACTGAAGCTTTCTTT
>TRBJ2-3|many|TRBV4-3|-
CASSQDPQVADTQYF
TGCGCCAGCAGCCAAGATCCCCAGGTGGCAGATACGCAGTATTTT
>TRBJ2-6|few|TRBV7-2|-
CASSLAYGGANVLTF
TGTGCCAGCAGCTTAGCTTACGGTGGGGCCAACGTCCTGACTTTC
>TRBJ2-7|-|TRBV28|TRBD1
CASSLGTGTSYEQYF
TGTGCCAGCAGTTTAGGGACAGGGACCTCCTACGAGCAGTACTTC